This TCR beta chain was recovered during a study of technical replicates of blood from a few donors. Sequencing was performed with immunoSEQ multiplex PCR; in TCRdb, only in-frame clones are kept and a portion is missing. This sample yields about 84,000 clones, of which roughly 93% are seen a single time; 0.24% belongs to the top ten. CDR3 length: 14 residues. Unmatched junction bases numbered 9, after V lost 3 bases and J lost 14 bases. Germline values: CDR1 SGDLS, CDR2 YYNGEE. The sample taken for sequencing was T cells isolated from PBMCs. This clonotype was obtained from a human donor in good health. The chain links TRBV9 to TRBJ2-3, with 13 bases lining up with TRBD2. The CDR3 sequence is CASSGGGGTSGTYF. DNA of the CDR3: TGTGCCAGCAGCGGGGGGGGAGGGACTAGCGGGACGTATTTT.